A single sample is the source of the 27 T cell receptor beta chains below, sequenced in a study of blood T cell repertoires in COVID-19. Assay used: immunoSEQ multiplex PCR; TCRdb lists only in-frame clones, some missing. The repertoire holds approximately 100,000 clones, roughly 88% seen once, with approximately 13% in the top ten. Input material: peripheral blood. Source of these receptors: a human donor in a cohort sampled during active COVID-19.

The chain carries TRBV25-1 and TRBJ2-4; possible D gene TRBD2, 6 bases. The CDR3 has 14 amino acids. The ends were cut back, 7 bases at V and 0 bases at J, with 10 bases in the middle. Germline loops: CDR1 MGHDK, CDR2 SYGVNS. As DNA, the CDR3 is TGTGCCAGCACCGGGACTGGAGCCAAAAACATTCAGTACTTC. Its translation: CASTGTGAKNIQYF.

CDR3 DNA: TGTGCCAGCACCCCAAGAGGCTCCTACGAGCAGTACTTC. This gives the protein CASTPRGSYEQYF. The V and J genes are TRBV11-2 and TRBJ2-7; D uncertain. Trimming took 7 bases from V and 0 from J, leaving 10 bases between them. CDR3 size: 13 residues. Germline-derived CDR1 and CDR2 are SGHAT and FQNNGV.

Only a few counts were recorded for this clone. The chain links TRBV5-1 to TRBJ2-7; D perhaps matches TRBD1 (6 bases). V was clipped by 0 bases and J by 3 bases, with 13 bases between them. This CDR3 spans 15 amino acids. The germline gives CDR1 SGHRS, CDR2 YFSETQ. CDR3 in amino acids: CASSLGGGLNYEQYF. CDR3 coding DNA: TGCGCCAGCAGCTTGGGAGGGGGTCTGAACTACGAGCAGTACTTC.

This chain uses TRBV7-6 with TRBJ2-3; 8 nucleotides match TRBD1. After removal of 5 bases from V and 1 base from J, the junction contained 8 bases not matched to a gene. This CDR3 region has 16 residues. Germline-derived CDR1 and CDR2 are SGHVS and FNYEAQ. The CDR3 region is CASSDRLGQGTDTQYF. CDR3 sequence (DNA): TGTGCCAGCAGCGATAGGTTGGGACAGGGCACAGATACGCAGTATTTT. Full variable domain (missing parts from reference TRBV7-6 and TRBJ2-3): GAGVSQSPRYKVTKRGQDVALRCDPISGHVSLYWYRQALGQGPEFLTYFNYEAQQDKSGLPNDRFSAERPEGSISTLTIQRTEQRDSAMYRCASSDRLGQGTDTQYFGPGTRLTVL.

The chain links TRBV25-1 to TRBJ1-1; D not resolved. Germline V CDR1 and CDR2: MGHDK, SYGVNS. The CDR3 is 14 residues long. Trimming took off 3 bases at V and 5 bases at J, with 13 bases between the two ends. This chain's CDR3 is CASSEYLGSTEAFF. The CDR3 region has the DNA TGTGCCAGCAGTGAGTATCTGGGGAGTACTGAAGCTTTCTTT. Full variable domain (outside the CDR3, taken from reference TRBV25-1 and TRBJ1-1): EADIYQTPRYLVIGTGKKITLECSQTMGHDKMYWYQQDPGMELHLIHYSYGVNSTEKGDLSSESTVSRIRTEHFPLTLESARPSHTSQYLCASSEYLGSTEAFFGQGTRLTVV.

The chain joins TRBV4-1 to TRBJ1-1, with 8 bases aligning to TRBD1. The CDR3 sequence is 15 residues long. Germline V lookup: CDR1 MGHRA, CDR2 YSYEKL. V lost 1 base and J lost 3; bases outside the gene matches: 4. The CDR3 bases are TGCGCCAGCAGCCAAGGCAGGGGGCCGCACACTGAAGCTTTCTTT. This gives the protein CASSQGRGPHTEAFF.

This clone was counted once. The CDR3 DNA reads as TGCAGTGCTAGTGGCAGCTCTGGAAACACCATATATTTT. Amino acids: CSASGSSGNTIYF. The rearrangement links TRBV20-1 to TRBJ1-3; D not resolved. V dropped 3 bases and J dropped 0 bases, with 6 bases sitting between them. The CDR3 runs 13 residues. Germline lookup yields CDR1 DFQATT and CDR2 SNEGSKA (reference sequence).

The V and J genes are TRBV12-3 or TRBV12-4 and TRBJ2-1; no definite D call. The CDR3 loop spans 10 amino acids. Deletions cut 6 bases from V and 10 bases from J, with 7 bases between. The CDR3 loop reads CASRGVEQFF. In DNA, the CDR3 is TGTGCCAGCAGGGGCGTCGAGCAGTTCTTC.

CDR3 sequence reads: CASSLNVEPLPYEQYF. CDR3 coding DNA: TGCGCCAGCAGCTTGAATGTAGAACCCCTACCCTACGAGCAGTACTTC. The chain is built from TRBV5-1 and TRBJ2-7, with D unclear. There are 16 residues in the CDR3. V was cut by 1 base and J by 2 bases, with 16 bases left in between. Germline V gene data show CDR1 as SGHRS and CDR2 as YFSETQ.

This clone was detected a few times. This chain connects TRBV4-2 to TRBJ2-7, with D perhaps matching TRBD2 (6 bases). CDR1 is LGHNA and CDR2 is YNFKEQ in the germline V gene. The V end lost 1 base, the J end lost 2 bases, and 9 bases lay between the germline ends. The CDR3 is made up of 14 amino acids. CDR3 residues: CASSQVRGTYEQYF. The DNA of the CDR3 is TGTGCCAGCAGCCAAGTGCGGGGCACCTACGAGCAGTACTTC.

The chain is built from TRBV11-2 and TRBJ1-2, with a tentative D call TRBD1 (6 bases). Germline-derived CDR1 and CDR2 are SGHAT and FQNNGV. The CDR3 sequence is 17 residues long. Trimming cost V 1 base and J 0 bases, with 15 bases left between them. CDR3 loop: CASSLAPGATSNYGYTF. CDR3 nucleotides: TGTGCCAGCAGCTTAGCGCCAGGGGCGACTTCTAACTATGGCTACACCTTC.

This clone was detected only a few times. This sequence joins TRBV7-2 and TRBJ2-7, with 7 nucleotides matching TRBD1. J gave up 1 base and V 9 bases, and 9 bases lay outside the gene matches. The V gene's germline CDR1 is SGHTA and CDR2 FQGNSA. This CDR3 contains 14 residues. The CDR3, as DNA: TGTGCCAGTTCAGGACAGGACGAATCCTACGAGCAGTACTTC. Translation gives CASSGQDESYEQYF. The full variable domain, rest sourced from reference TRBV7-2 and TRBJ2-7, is GAGVSQSPSNKVTEKGKDVELRCDPISGHTALYWYRQSLGQGLEFLIYFQGNSAPDKSGLPSDRFSAERTGGSVSTLTIQRTQQEDSAVYLCASSGQDESYEQYFGPGTRLTVT.

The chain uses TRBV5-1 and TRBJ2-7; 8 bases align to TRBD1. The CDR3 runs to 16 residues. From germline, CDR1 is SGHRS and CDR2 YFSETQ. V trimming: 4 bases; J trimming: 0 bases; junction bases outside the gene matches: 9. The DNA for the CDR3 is TGCGCCAGCAGCCCATCCGGACAGGGCAGCTCCTACGAGCAGTACTTC. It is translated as CASSPSGQGSSYEQYF.

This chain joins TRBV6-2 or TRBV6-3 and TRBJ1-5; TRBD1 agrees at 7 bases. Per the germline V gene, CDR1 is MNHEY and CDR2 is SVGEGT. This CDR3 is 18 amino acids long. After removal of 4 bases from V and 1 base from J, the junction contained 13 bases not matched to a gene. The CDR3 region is CASSSMHLRGKSNQPQHF. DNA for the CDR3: TGTGCCAGCAGTTCCATGCACCTCAGGGGGAAGAGCAATCAGCCCCAGCATTTT.

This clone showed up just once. The CDR3 DNA sequence: TGTGCCATCAGTCCAACAGGGAACACTGAAGCTTTCTTT. Protein sequence: CAISPTGNTEAFF. The chain is built from TRBV10-3 and TRBJ1-1; tentative D call: TRBD1 (5 bases). The V end lost 5 bases, the J end lost 1 base, and 8 bases lay between the germline ends. CDR1 is ENHRY, CDR2 SYGVKD, per germline. CDR3 length: 13 amino acids.

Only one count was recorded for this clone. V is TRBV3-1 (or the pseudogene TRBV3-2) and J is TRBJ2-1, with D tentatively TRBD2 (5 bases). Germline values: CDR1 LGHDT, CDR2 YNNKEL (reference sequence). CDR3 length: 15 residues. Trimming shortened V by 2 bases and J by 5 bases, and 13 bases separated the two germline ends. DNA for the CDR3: TGTGCCAGCAGCCAATTGCGGCGGGCAAACAATGAGCAGTTCTTC. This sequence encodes CASSQLRRANNEQFF.

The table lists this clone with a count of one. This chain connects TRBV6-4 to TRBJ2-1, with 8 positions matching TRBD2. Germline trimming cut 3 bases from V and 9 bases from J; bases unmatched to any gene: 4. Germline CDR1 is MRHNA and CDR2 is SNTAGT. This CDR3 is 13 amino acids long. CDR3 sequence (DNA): TGTGCCAGCAGTGAAGAGGCGGGAGGTGAGCAGTTCTTC. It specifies CASSEEAGGEQFF.

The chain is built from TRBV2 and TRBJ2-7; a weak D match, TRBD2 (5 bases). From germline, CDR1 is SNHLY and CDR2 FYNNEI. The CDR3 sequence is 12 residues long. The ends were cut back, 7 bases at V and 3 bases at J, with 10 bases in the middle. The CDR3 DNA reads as TGTGCCAGCACCCTTGGGAGCTACGAGCAGTACTTC. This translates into CASTLGSYEQYF.

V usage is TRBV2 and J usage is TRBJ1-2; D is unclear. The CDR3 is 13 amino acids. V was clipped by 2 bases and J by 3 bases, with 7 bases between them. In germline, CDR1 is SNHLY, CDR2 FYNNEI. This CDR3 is CASSEREYYGYTF. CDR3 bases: TGTGCCAGCAGTGAACGAGAGTACTATGGCTACACCTTC.

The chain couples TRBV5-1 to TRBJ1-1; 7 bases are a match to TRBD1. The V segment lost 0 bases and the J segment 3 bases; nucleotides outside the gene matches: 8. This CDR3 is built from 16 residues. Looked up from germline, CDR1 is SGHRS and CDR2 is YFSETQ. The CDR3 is CASSLAKGQVDTEAFF. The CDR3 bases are TGCGCCAGCAGCTTGGCCAAAGGACAGGTGGACACTGAAGCTTTCTTT.

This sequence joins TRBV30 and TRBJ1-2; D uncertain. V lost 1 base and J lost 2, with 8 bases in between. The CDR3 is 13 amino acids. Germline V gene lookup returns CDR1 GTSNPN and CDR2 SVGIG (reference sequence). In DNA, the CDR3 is TGTGCCTGGAGTGGGTGGAGGAACTATGGCTACACCTTC. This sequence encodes CAWSGWRNYGYTF.

CDR3 coding DNA: TGTGCCAGCAGCTTAATACAGGACATCGGCTACACCTTC. This gives the protein CASSLIQDIGYTF. This chain uses TRBV13 with TRBJ1-2; D might be TRBD1 (5 bases). Germline CDR1 PRHDT, CDR2 FYEKMQ (reference sequence). CDR3 length: 13 residues. V was pared by 2 bases and J by 8 bases, with 12 bases between.

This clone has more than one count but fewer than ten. CDR3 residues: CASSQWAVRETNNEQFF. Written as DNA, the CDR3 is TGCGCCAGCAGCCAATGGGCCGTGCGGGAAACAAACAATGAGCAGTTCTTC. The V gene is TRBV4-1, the J gene TRBJ2-1; the D gene is possibly TRBD2 (6 bases). The V gene lost 2 bases and the J gene lost 5 bases, with 19 bases spanning the gap. Germline lookup yields CDR1 MGHRA and CDR2 YSYEKL. This CDR3 has 17 amino acids.

The CDR3 nucleotides read TGTGCCAGTAGCAGGAGCACAGATACGCAGTATTTT. It specifies CASSRSTDTQYF. The chain is built from TRBV19 and TRBJ2-3, with D unclear. This CDR3 has 12 amino acids. V was pared by 6 bases and J by 0 bases, with 4 bases between. CDR1 is LNHDA, CDR2 SQIVND, per germline (reference sequence).

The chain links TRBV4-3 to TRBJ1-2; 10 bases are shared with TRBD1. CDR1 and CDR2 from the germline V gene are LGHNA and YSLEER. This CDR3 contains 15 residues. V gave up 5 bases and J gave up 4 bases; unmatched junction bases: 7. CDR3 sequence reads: CASSYRDRGLYGYTF. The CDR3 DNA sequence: TGCGCCAGCAGCTACCGGGACAGGGGACTCTATGGCTACACCTTC.

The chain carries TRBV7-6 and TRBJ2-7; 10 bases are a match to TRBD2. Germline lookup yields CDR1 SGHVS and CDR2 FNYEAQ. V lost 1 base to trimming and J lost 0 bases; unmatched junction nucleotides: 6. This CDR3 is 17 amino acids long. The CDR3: CASSLVLSGRFSYEQYF. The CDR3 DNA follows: TGTGCCAGCAGCTTAGTCCTTAGCGGGAGGTTCTCCTACGAGCAGTACTTC. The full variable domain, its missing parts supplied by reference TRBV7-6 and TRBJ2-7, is GAGVSQSPRYKVTKRGQDVALRCDPISGHVSLYWYRQALGQGPEFLTYFNYEAQQDKSGLPNDRFSAERPEGSISTLTIQRTEQRDSAMYRCASSLVLSGRFSYEQYFGPGTRLTVT.

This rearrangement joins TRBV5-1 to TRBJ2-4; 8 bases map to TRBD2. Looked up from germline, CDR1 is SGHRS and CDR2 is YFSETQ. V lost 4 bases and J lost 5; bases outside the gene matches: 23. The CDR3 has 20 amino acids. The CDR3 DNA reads TGCGCCAGCAGCGGGGACCGGGGAGCGGGAGACGTATCCGGCGAAAACATTCAGTACTTC. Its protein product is CASSGDRGAGDVSGENIQYF.